A single sample gave rise to the 3 T cell receptor beta chains below, sequenced in a study of T cell responses to AZD1222 COVID-19 vaccine. TCRdb's table, derived via immunoSEQ multiplex PCR, lists solely in-frame clones and lacks some. Of some 160,000 clones in the sample, about nine tenths were seen once. This material consisted of peripheral blood, taken on day 0 of AZD1222 vaccination. The receptors stem from an adult in good health.

The J gene is TRBJ2-6, the V gene TRBV28, with 7 bases that match TRBD1. The V gene's germline CDR1 is MDHEN and CDR2 SYDVKM. The CDR3 has 17 amino acids. With 4 bases clipped from V and 0 bases from J, the junction kept 6 bases outside the gene matches. CDR3 loop: CASSSAWDSSGANVLTF. As DNA, the CDR3 is TGTGCCAGCAGTTCGGCTTGGGACAGCTCTGGGGCCAACGTCCTGACTTTC.

This clone was observed a handful of times. The chain's CDR3 is CASSPSGNQPQHF. The CDR3, as DNA: TGTGCCAGCAGCCCTAGCGGTAATCAGCCCCAGCATTTT. The J gene is TRBJ1-5, the V gene TRBV7-9; D is uncertain. V gave up 5 bases and J gave up 4 bases, with 9 bases separating them. The CDR3 has 13 amino acids. The V gene's germline CDR1 is SEHNR and CDR2 FQNEAQ (reference sequence).

This chain uses TRBV18 with TRBJ1-3; D uncertain. The CDR3 has 15 residues. The germline gives CDR1 KGHSH, CDR2 LQKENI. V lost 3 bases, J lost 0 bases, and 9 bases lay in between. The DNA of the CDR3 is TGTGCCAGCTCACCTGGACCGAACTCTGGAAACACCATATATTTT. Its protein product is CASSPGPNSGNTIYF.